Below are 25 T cell receptor beta chains sequenced from a single sample in a study of T cell repertoires in aging, cancer and after chemotherapy. Rearranged V-D-J TRB sequences were amplified with a mixed TRB-A/B primer pool. TCRdb analysed the multiplex PCR reads with MiXCR anew, one entry per CDR3 protein. The sample records about 13,000 distinct CDR3 sequences, under 30% being singletons. Amplification of TCR beta used genomic DNA extracted from peripheral blood. The source material was blood. These TCRs come from a human donor in good health.

The chain is built from TRBV28 and TRBJ1-5, with TRBD1 matching over 9 bases. The CDR3 extends over 14 amino acids. From germline, CDR1 is MDHEN and CDR2 SYDVKM. V lost 7 bases and J lost 4; bases outside the gene matches: 5. The CDR3 DNA reads as TGTGCCAGCACTCGGGACAGGGTGAATCAGCCCCAGCATTTT. Encoded protein: CASTRDRVNQPQHF.

This clonotype was picked up a small number of times. The chain combines TRBV27 with TRBJ1-1; TRBD1 is a possible D gene (6 bases). V was trimmed by 5 bases and J by 10 bases, leaving 17 bases between them. This CDR3 has 13 residues. Germline CDR1 is MNHEY and CDR2 is SMNVEV (reference sequence). The CDR3 spells CASSETWGRPAFF. CDR3 in DNA: TGTGCCAGCAGTGAGACTTGGGGGCGCCCAGCTTTCTTT.

This clonotype was seen more than once but under ten times. The J gene is TRBJ2-2, the V gene TRBV20-1; possibly TRBD2 for D (7 bases). Germline V lookup: CDR1 DFQATT, CDR2 SNEGSKA (reference sequence). Trimming removed 6 bases from V and 6 bases from J, with 23 bases in between. The length of the CDR3 is 16 residues. Written as DNA, the CDR3 is TGCAGTGCCCTAAAAGGGGGGGCCCATCGGGCCGGGGAGCTGTTTTTT. This sequence encodes CSALKGGAHRAGELFF.

This clonotype qualifies as medium-sized (0.01 to 0.1%). The rearrangement joins TRBV20-1 to TRBJ1-6; the match to TRBD1 covers 8 bases. V gave up 3 bases and J gave up 9 bases; unmatched junction bases: 7. The CDR3 has 14 amino acids. The germline CDR1 and CDR2 sequences are DFQATT and SNEGSKA (reference sequence). DNA of the CDR3: TGCAGTGCTAGGCTGACAGGGGAGACTTCACCCCTCCACTTT. Protein product: CSARLTGETSPLHF.

This clonotype was observed a few times. The rearrangement joins TRBV28 to TRBJ1-4, with 7 nucleotides matching TRBD1. The CDR3 spans 19 residues. Per the germline V gene, CDR1 is MDHEN and CDR2 is SYDVKM. V shed 1 base, J shed 3 bases, and the junction held 14 bases outside the gene matches. As DNA, the CDR3 is TGTGCCAGCAGTTTATTTTACAGGGGTTCGCCGTTAGCTAATGAAAAACTGTTTTTT. It codes for CASSLFYRGSPLANEKLFF. Full variable domain (missing parts from reference TRBV28 and TRBJ1-4): DVKVTQSSRYLVKRTGEKVFLECVQDMDHENMFWYRQDPGLGLRLIYFSYDVKMKEKGDIPEGYSVSREKKERFSLILESASTNQTSMYLCASSLFYRGSPLANEKLFFGSGTQLSVL.

The chain is built from TRBV11-2 and TRBJ1-5, with D hard to call. V lost 0 bases, J lost 3 bases, and 6 bases lay in between. The length of the CDR3 is 14 residues. Germline values: CDR1 SGHAT, CDR2 FQNNGV. Here the CDR3 reads CASSLEAINQPQHF. CDR3 sequence (DNA): TGTGCCAGCAGCTTAGAAGCGATCAATCAGCCCCAGCATTTT.

This clonotype turned up a few times. The rearrangement links TRBV27 to TRBJ2-1; either TRBD1 or TRBD2 may fit D (5 bases each). CDR1 and CDR2 from the germline V gene are MNHEY and SMNVEV (reference sequence). V was pared by 6 bases and J by 0 bases, with 18 bases between. The CDR3 has 17 amino acids. The CDR3 loop reads CASRHRGTYISYNEQFF. As DNA, the CDR3 is TGTGCCAGCAGACATCGAGGGACGTATATCTCCTACAATGAGCAGTTCTTC.

The chain joins TRBV18 to TRBJ2-7, with TRBD1 matching over 7 bases. V lost 6 bases to trimming and J lost 6 bases; unmatched junction nucleotides: 17. In germline, CDR1 is KGHSH, CDR2 LQKENI. The CDR3 is 16 residues long. The CDR3 sequence: CASSAQEAGGVGEQYF. In DNA form, the CDR3 reads TGTGCCAGCTCCGCGCAGGAGGCAGGGGGAGTGGGCGAGCAGTACTTC. Drawing the rest from reference TRBV18 and TRBJ2-7, the complete variable domain is NAGVMQNPRHLVRRRGQEARLRCSPMKGHSHVYWYRQLPEEGLKFMVYLQKENIIDESGMPKERFSAEFPKEGPSILRIQQVVRGDSAAYFCASSAQEAGGVGEQYFGPGTRLTVT.

By sample fraction, this clonotype is medium-sized. This rearrangement joins TRBV29-1 to TRBJ1-1; tentative D call: TRBD1 (5 bases). CDR1 and CDR2 from the germline V gene are SQVTM and ANQGSEA. The CDR3 totals 13 residues. V lost 4 bases and J 3 bases, leaving 12 bases between the germline ends. DNA for the CDR3: TGCAGCGTTGTAGGCCAGGGCGACACTGAAGCTTTCTTT. Residues: CSVVGQGDTEAFF. The variable domain in full, with the rest retrieved from reference TRBV29-1 and TRBJ1-1, is SAVISQKPSRDICQRGTSLTIQCQVDSQVTMMFWYRQQPGQSLTLIATANQGSEATYESGFVIDKFPISRPNLTFSTLTVSNMSPEDSSIYLCSVVGQGDTEAFFGQGTRLTVV.

The chain has TRBV20-1 and TRBJ1-6; D remains ambiguous. The CDR3 is made up of 15 amino acids. Between the trimmed V and J ends, which lost 6 bases and 5 bases, there was a span of 17 bases. Per germline, CDR1 DFQATT and CDR2 SNEGSKA (reference sequence). The CDR3 DNA reads TGCAGTGCCCTTAGTAGGCGATTCGATAATTCACCCCTCCACTTT. Translated, it gives CSALSRRFDNSPLHF.

The rearrangement joins TRBV5-1 to TRBJ1-6; D gene ambiguous. There are 16 residues in the CDR3. Germline V gene lookup returns CDR1 SGHRS and CDR2 YFSETQ. The V and J ends lost 0 bases and 1 base respectively, with 8 bases between them. CDR3 in amino acids: CASSLAGVSYNSPLHF. For the CDR3, the DNA is TGCGCCAGCAGCTTGGCCGGGGTTTCCTATAATTCACCCCTCCACTTT.

This chain uses TRBV4-1 with TRBJ1-3; D not resolved. The CDR3 totals 15 residues. V was clipped by 1 base and J by 0 bases, with 7 bases between them. Germline V gene data show CDR1 as MGHRA and CDR2 as YSYEKL. The CDR3 DNA follows: TGCGCCAGCAGCCAAGGATGGGCCTCTGGAAACACCATATATTTT. Translated, it gives CASSQGWASGNTIYF.

This clonotype was counted between two and nine times. The V gene is TRBV7-9, the J gene TRBJ1-1; TRBD1 matches at 9 bases. Trimming at V came to 4 bases and at J to 11 bases, leaving 11 bases not matched to a gene. The germline V gene encodes CDR1 SEHNR and CDR2 FQNEAQ (reference sequence). The CDR3 has 14 amino acids. The CDR3 DNA reads as TGTGCCAGCAGCTCACCGGGACAGGGAAGGAGGGCTTTCTTT. Its protein is CASSSPGQGRRAFF.

The chain has TRBV14 and TRBJ1-1; D may be TRBD1 (6 bases). The CDR3 is 13 amino acids. Per the germline V gene, CDR1 is SGHDN and CDR2 is FVKESK. Trimming pared 5 bases from V and 1 base from J, leaving 8 bases between. The CDR3 sequence is CASSSQGNTEAFF. Here the CDR3 DNA reads TGTGCCAGCAGCTCACAGGGGAACACTGAAGCTTTCTTT.

The CDR3 DNA sequence: TGCAGTGCTAGAGAAATCCTAGATTATCAGCCCCAGCATTTT. Its translation is CSAREILDYQPQHF. The V and J genes are TRBV20-1 and TRBJ1-5; D uncertain. The germline gives CDR1 DFQATT, CDR2 SNEGSKA (reference sequence). Between the trimmed V and J ends, which lost 0 bases and 5 bases, there was a span of 11 bases. CDR3 length: 14 residues.

The rearrangement links TRBV5-5 to TRBJ2-2; D is unresolved. The CDR3 totals 16 residues. From germline, CDR1 is SGHKS and CDR2 YYEKEE (reference sequence). Trimming removed 0 bases from V and 2 bases from J, with 11 bases in between. The CDR3 loop is CASSLARLVNTGELFF. The CDR3 region has the DNA TGTGCCAGCAGCTTGGCTCGTCTGGTCAACACCGGGGAGCTGTTTTTT. The variable domain in full, with the rest retrieved from reference TRBV5-5 and TRBJ2-2, is DAGVTQSPTHLIKTRGQQVTLRCSPISGHKSVSWYQQVLGQGPQFIFQYYEKEERGRGNFPDRFSARQFPNYSSELNVNALLLGDSALYLCASSLARLVNTGELFFGEGSRLTVL.

This rearrangement joins TRBV7-9 to TRBJ2-5; D might be TRBD1 (6 bases). V lost 3 bases and J 5 bases, leaving 16 bases between the germline ends. CDR1 is SEHNR, CDR2 FQNEAQ, per germline (reference sequence). This CDR3 has 15 amino acids. The CDR3 protein is CASSLAGQRVETQYF. The DNA of the CDR3 is TGTGCCAGCAGCTTGGCAGGACAGAGGGTTGAGACCCAGTACTTC.

This clonotype ranks as medium-sized. This chain uses TRBV6-5 with TRBJ1-3; D is unresolved. Germline loops: CDR1 MNHEY, CDR2 SVGAGI. The CDR3 runs to 12 residues. V was pared by 5 bases and J by 4 bases, with 6 bases between. CDR3 DNA: TGTGCCAGCAGTGCCCCCGGAAACACCATATATTTT. Residues: CASSAPGNTIYF.

The genes are TRBV24-1 and TRBJ1-5; no clear D gene. Germline V CDR1 and CDR2: KGHDR, SFDVKD. The CDR3 loop spans 14 amino acids. The germline V and J ends were trimmed by 6 bases and 0 bases, with 8 bases remaining between them. The CDR3 spells CATSPGYSNQPQHF. As DNA, the CDR3 is TGTGCCACCAGTCCAGGATATAGCAATCAGCCCCAGCATTTT.

The chain combines TRBV6-1 with TRBJ1-2, with 7 bases lining up with TRBD1. CDR1 MNHNS and CDR2 SASEGT come from the germline V gene. The J segment lost 7 bases and the V segment lost 6 bases, leaving 8 bases of the junction unmatched. The CDR3 extends over 13 amino acids. The DNA of the CDR3 is TGTGCCAGCAGCAGACAGGGAACGGGTGGCTACACCTTC. It codes for CASSRQGTGGYTF.

This clonotype qualifies as medium-sized (0.01 to 0.1%). This chain connects TRBV19 to TRBJ1-1; 7 positions match TRBD1. The CDR3 covers 15 residues. V lost 1 base, J lost 6 bases, and 8 bases stayed unmatched. Germline V gene sequence: CDR1 LNHDA, CDR2 SQIVND (reference sequence). The CDR3 reads CASSIGQGGVAEAFF. In nucleotides, the CDR3 is TGTGCCAGTAGTATAGGTCAGGGGGGCGTCGCTGAAGCTTTCTTT.

This clonotype was detected a few times. The chain is built from TRBV5-1 and TRBJ2-7; D is unclear. The V end was cut by 4 bases, the J end by 3 bases, with 17 bases between. The germline CDR1 and CDR2 sequences are SGHRS and YFSETQ. This CDR3 contains 15 residues. The CDR3 protein is CASSPIEEKDYEQYF. CDR3 nucleotide sequence: TGCGCCAGCAGCCCTATAGAGGAGAAGGACTACGAGCAGTACTTC.

The chain recombines TRBV4-1 with TRBJ2-1; 7 bases are a match to TRBD2. This CDR3 contains 16 residues. The ends lost 1 base at V and 4 bases at J; junction bases unmatched: 7. The germline V gene encodes CDR1 MGHRA and CDR2 YSYEKL. This chain's CDR3 is CASSQGQTSPYNEQFF. The DNA of the CDR3 is TGCGCCAGCAGCCAAGGCCAGACTAGCCCTTACAATGAGCAGTTCTTC.

A note on this clonotype: Possible read error: a much larger clone is one base away. The V gene is TRBV19, the J gene TRBJ2-1; no clear D gene. Germline values: CDR1 LNHDA, CDR2 SQIVND (reference sequence). The CDR3 consists of 12 residues. Trimming removed 7 bases from V and 3 bases from J, with 7 bases in between. CDR3 protein: CASTGYYNEQFF. The DNA for the CDR3 is TGTGCCAGTACCGGGTACTACAATGAGCAGTTCTTC.

This clonotype has just a few counts. The chain has TRBV7-2 and TRBJ1-5; TRBD1 is a possible D gene (5 bases). The CDR3 is 13 residues long. Germline CDR1 SGHTA, CDR2 FQGNSA. Trimming left V 4 bases short and J 12 bases short, with 16 bases between. The CDR3 loop reads CASSSESGANQHF. Here the CDR3 DNA reads TGTGCCAGCAGCTCTGAATCCGGGGCCAACCAGCATTTT.